This T cell receptor beta chain came from a study of cytomegalovirus exposure and HLA in healthy donors. The PCR ran on 60 Vbeta and 13 Jbeta primers. Clones were read by immunoSEQ multiplex PCR, and TCRdb kept only the in-frame ones, dropping some. The repertoire holds 120,000 or so clones, with around four fifths as singletons. The V and J ends lost 4 bases and 6 bases respectively, with 13 bases between them. The CDR3 contains 14 residues. Germline values: CDR1 SGHDN, CDR2 FVKESK. This chain joins TRBV14 and TRBJ2-1, with D possibly matching TRBD2 (5 bases). The sequenced sample consisted of PBMCs. This clonotype originated in a man between 18 and 35 years old in good health and CMV-seropositive. The CDR3 sequence is CASSRRYGVNEQFF. In nucleotides, the CDR3 is TGTGCCAGCAGCCGAAGGTACGGGGTCAATGAGCAGTTCTTC.